These 32 T cell receptor beta chains were sequenced from one sample in a study of Ad26.COV2.S vaccination and SARS-CoV-2 variants. Treatment reported: roughly 20 received Ad26.COV2.S at low or high dose, single or two shots; 5 received placebo; per-sample allocation not given. Collection of the samples took place on day 63 after the first injection of vaccine or placebo. TCRdb keeps only in-frame clones here, not all; method: immunoSEQ multiplex PCR. The table includes 250,000 to 300,000 clones, more than 70% detected once. This specimen was peripheral blood, taken in a trial of Ad26.COV2.S vaccine versus placebo. Source of these receptors: a person between 18 and 60 years old who received the Ad26.COV2.S COVID-19 vaccine or a placebo.

The chain recombines TRBV5-4 with TRBJ2-1; 10 bases map to TRBD2. CDR3 length equals 16 residues. V lost 1 base to trimming and J lost 2 bases; unmatched junction nucleotides: 3. Germline V gives CDR1 SGHNT, CDR2 YYREEE (reference sequence). The CDR3 nucleotides are TGTGCCAGCAGCTTGTCCCTAGCGGGAGCCTACAATGAGCAGTTCTTC. It encodes CASSLSLAGAYNEQFF.

The chain combines TRBV7-9 with TRBJ1-2; D remains unclear. The CDR3 is 14 residues long. CDR1 and CDR2 (germline): SEHNR, FQNEAQ (reference sequence). The V gene lost 8 bases and the J gene lost 4 bases, with 17 bases spanning the gap. The DNA for the CDR3 is TGTGCCAGCCACTACGCGGTCGACGGCTATGGCTACACCTTC. Its protein product is CASHYAVDGYGYTF.

The chain links TRBV28 to TRBJ2-1; a possible D gene is TRBD1 (6 bases). The CDR3 has 14 residues. With 3 bases removed from V and 6 bases from J, the gap between germline ends came to 12 bases. Germline CDR1 is MDHEN and CDR2 is SYDVKM. The CDR3 protein is CASSFQGLTNEQFF. Written as DNA, the CDR3 is TGTGCCAGCAGTTTCCAGGGGCTTACCAATGAGCAGTTCTTC.

V is TRBV29-1 and J is TRBJ2-6, with no clear D. V lost 2 bases and J lost 2, with 1 base in between. Per germline, CDR1 SQVTM and CDR2 ANQGSEA. The CDR3 has 12 residues. The DNA for the CDR3 is TGCAGCGTTGAAACTGGGGCCAACGTCCTGACTTTC. This gives the protein CSVETGANVLTF.

The count of this clone is one. The chain has TRBV12-5 and TRBJ2-5, with D possibly TRBD2 on 5 matching bases. Germline V lookup: CDR1 LGHNT, CDR2 FRNRAP. Trimming stripped 5 bases from V and 5 bases from J, with 6 bases between. This CDR3 contains 11 residues. The CDR3 sequence: CASGRGETQYF. The CDR3 region has the DNA TGTGCTAGTGGTCGAGGGGAGACCCAGTACTTC.

The chain uses TRBV7-2 and TRBJ2-1; the D gene is possibly TRBD2 (5 bases). This CDR3 has 14 amino acids. The V end lost 5 bases, the J end lost 5 bases, and 13 bases lay between the germline ends. CDR1 and CDR2 (germline): SGHTA, FQGNSA. The CDR3 DNA reads as TGTGCCAGCAGCCCTCGGGATTATAACAATGAGCAGTTCTTC. Amino acid sequence: CASSPRDYNNEQFF.

The chain uses TRBV6-5 and TRBJ2-1; 7 bases are a match to TRBD2. Germline V CDR1 and CDR2: MNHEY, SVGAGI. This CDR3 spans 13 amino acids. J lost 4 bases, V lost 6 bases, and 3 bases had no gene match. CDR3 in DNA: TGTGCCAGCAGCCTAGCGGAGTACAATGAGCAGTTCTTC. Amino acid sequence: CASSLAEYNEQFF.

The chain couples TRBV4-3 to TRBJ2-7; perhaps TRBD2 as D (6 bases). CDR1 and CDR2 (germline): LGHNA, YSLEER. Trimming left V 0 bases short and J 2 bases short, with 14 bases between. CDR3 length: 16 residues. CDR3 sequence reads: CASSQEGAGRPYEQYF. The CDR3 DNA follows: TGCGCCAGCAGCCAAGAAGGGGCGGGGCGCCCCTACGAGCAGTACTTC.

The chain couples TRBV7-2 to TRBJ2-6; D possibly matches TRBD1 or TRBD2 (6 bases each). Germline V CDR1 and CDR2: SGHTA, FQGNSA. The V end lost 2 bases, the J end lost 4 bases, and 9 bases lay between the germline ends. CDR3 length: 15 amino acids. The CDR3 DNA reads TGTGCCAGCAGCTTATCGGGGGCCGGGGCCAACGTCCTGACTTTC. This gives the protein CASSLSGAGANVLTF.

V gene TRBV4-1 combines with J gene TRBJ1-5; 7 bases agree with TRBD1. The CDR3 sequence is 16 residues long. V dropped 0 bases and J dropped 3; count of bases not matched to a gene: 5. The germline V gene encodes CDR1 MGHRA and CDR2 YSYEKL. The CDR3 DNA reads as TGCGCCAGCAGCCAAGAGCCGGACAGGAACAATCAGCCCCAGCATTTT. Translated, it gives CASSQEPDRNNQPQHF.

The V and J genes are TRBV10-3 and TRBJ2-2; weak D call: TRBD1 (6 bases). Germline CDR1 ENHRY, CDR2 SYGVKD. V was cut by 10 bases and J by 4 bases, with 13 bases left in between. This CDR3 is built from 13 residues. The CDR3 sequence is CANGQYGTGELFF. The CDR3 nucleotides are TGTGCCAACGGACAGTACGGCACCGGGGAGCTGTTTTTT.

V usage is TRBV7-9 and J usage is TRBJ1-6; no clear D. Germline lookup yields CDR1 SEHNR and CDR2 FQNEAQ (reference sequence). The CDR3 contains 14 residues. V was trimmed by 3 bases and J by 7 bases, leaving 10 bases between them. CDR3 bases: TGTGCCAGCAGCTTTCCCCCTCTCAATTCACCCCTCCACTTT. Translating gives CASSFPPLNSPLHF.

The chain couples TRBV29-1 to TRBJ1-1; 8 nucleotides agree with TRBD1. The CDR3 length is 12 residues. Germline values: CDR1 SQVTM, CDR2 ANQGSEA. The V and J ends lost 5 bases and 4 bases, in that order; junction bases with no gene match: 3. CDR3: CSVLTGGTEAFF. The CDR3 DNA follows: TGCAGCGTTCTCACAGGGGGCACTGAAGCTTTCTTT.

This rearrangement joins TRBV7-6 to TRBJ1-1; 7 bases are shared with TRBD1. This CDR3 has 17 residues. The ends lost 3 bases at V and 0 bases at J; junction bases unmatched: 10. Germline loops: CDR1 SGHVS, CDR2 FNYEAQ. This CDR3 reads CASSFIGQQGVNTEAFF. CDR3 DNA: TGTGCCAGCAGCTTTATAGGACAGCAGGGGGTGAACACTGAAGCTTTCTTT.

The CDR3 sequence: CASSLQGDPYEQYF. The CDR3 DNA reads TGCGCCAGCAGCTTACAGGGGGACCCCTACGAGCAGTACTTC. The chain has TRBV5-1 and TRBJ2-7; 8 nucleotides match TRBD1. Per germline, CDR1 SGHRS and CDR2 YFSETQ. The trim removed 2 bases at V and 2 bases at J, leaving 3 bases unmatched. The CDR3 is 14 residues long.

The rearrangement uses TRBV12-3 or TRBV12-4 and TRBJ1-1; D is unresolved. The V end lost 6 bases, the J end lost 6 bases, and 8 bases lay between the germline ends. This CDR3 contains 11 residues. The CDR3 is CASRARAEAFF. CDR3 nucleotides: TGTGCCAGCAGGGCGAGGGCTGAAGCTTTCTTT.

On this clone itself: This sample also contains other DNA sequences that code for the same CDR3. This chain connects TRBV12-5 to TRBJ1-1; D gene unclear. The CDR3 has 14 amino acids. Germline V gives CDR1 LGHNT, CDR2 FRNRAP. V shed 3 bases and J shed 0 bases, with 8 bases lying between them. The CDR3 here is CASGLNTLNTEAFF. In DNA, the CDR3 is TGTGCTAGTGGTTTAAACACATTGAACACTGAAGCTTTCTTT.

CDR3 sequence reads: CASSYPIGTLNTEAFF. The DNA of the CDR3 is TGTGCCAGCAGTTACCCGATAGGGACCCTGAACACTGAAGCTTTCTTT. The chain has TRBV6-6 and TRBJ1-1, with D maybe TRBD1 (5 bases). This CDR3 contains 16 residues. The germline gives CDR1 MNHNY, CDR2 SVGAGI (reference sequence). V lost 2 bases and J 0 bases, leaving 13 bases between the germline ends.

This rearrangement joins TRBV28 to TRBJ1-2, with a tentative D call TRBD1 (5 bases). Trimming took off 6 bases at V and 1 base at J, with 18 bases between the two ends. Germline V CDR1 and CDR2: MDHEN, SYDVKM. The CDR3 has 16 amino acids. The chain's CDR3 is CASSGGDSLGNYGYTF. CDR3 coding DNA: TGTGCCAGCAGCGGTGGTGACAGTCTGGGTAACTATGGCTACACCTTC.

This chain uses TRBV7-2 with TRBJ1-2; 7 positions match TRBD1. CDR1 and CDR2 from the germline V gene are SGHTA and FQGNSA. This CDR3 is built from 16 residues. V lost 1 base to trimming and J lost 0 bases; unmatched junction nucleotides: 5. CDR3 DNA sequence: TGTGCCAGCAGCTTAGATTGGGGACAGTCTAACTATGGCTACACCTTC. This translates into CASSLDWGQSNYGYTF.

The rearrangement uses TRBV2 and TRBJ1-2, with D unresolved. The ends were cut back, 1 base at V and 13 bases at J, with 13 bases in the middle. This CDR3 is built from 12 residues. The germline V gene encodes CDR1 SNHLY and CDR2 FYNNEI. The CDR3 bases are TGTGCCAGCAGTGAAGGGCTCGGGTTGTCCACCTTC. This sequence encodes CASSEGLGLSTF.

This clone appeared a single time. The chain links TRBV5-1 to TRBJ2-1; unclear D gene. Germline CDR1 is SGHRS and CDR2 is YFSETQ. CDR3 length: 16 amino acids. The ends were cut back, 2 bases at V and 0 bases at J, with 12 bases in the middle. Here the CDR3 reads CASSFQPGSSYNEQFF. DNA of the CDR3: TGCGCCAGCAGCTTCCAACCAGGCTCCTCCTACAATGAGCAGTTCTTC.

The chain has TRBV3-1 (or the pseudogene TRBV3-2) and TRBJ1-1, with D maybe TRBD1 (5 bases). CDR1 LGHDT and CDR2 YNNKEL come from the germline V gene (reference sequence). V was shortened by 4 bases and J by 3 bases, with 12 bases between the two germline ends. The length of the CDR3 is 14 residues. CDR3 DNA sequence: TGTGCCAGCAGCCCGGGGGAACCGGACACTGAAGCTTTCTTT. It encodes CASSPGEPDTEAFF.

The chain couples TRBV4-3 to TRBJ2-2; 7 bases are a match to TRBD1. J gave up 6 bases and V 3 bases, and 4 bases lay outside the gene matches. Germline V gives CDR1 LGHNA, CDR2 YSLEER. The CDR3 consists of 14 residues. This CDR3 reads CASSHVTGAGELFF. The CDR3, as DNA: TGCGCCAGCAGCCATGTTACAGGGGCCGGGGAGCTGTTTTTT.

This clone was counted between two and nine times. The J gene is TRBJ2-7, the V gene TRBV18; D gene ambiguous. The CDR3 totals 15 residues. V was shortened by 1 base and J by 2 bases, with 12 bases between the two germline ends. In germline, CDR1 is KGHSH, CDR2 LQKENI. The DNA for the CDR3 is TGTGCCAGCTCACCACTGACGGGCAGGCCCTACGAGCAGTACTTC. Its protein product is CASSPLTGRPYEQYF.

The gene calls are TRBV5-4 and TRBJ2-5, with no clear D. V shed 0 bases and J shed 2 bases, with 8 bases lying between them. The CDR3 is made up of 14 amino acids. The V gene's germline CDR1 is SGHNT and CDR2 YYREEE (reference sequence). The CDR3 DNA follows: TGTGCCAGCAGCTTGGTAGCAGATCAAGAGACCCAGTACTTC. Amino acids: CASSLVADQETQYF. Full variable domain (outside the CDR3, taken from reference TRBV5-4 and TRBJ2-5): ETGVTQSPTHLIKTRGQQVTLRCSSQSGHNTVSWYQQALGQGPQFIFQYYREEENGRGNFPPRFSGLQFPNYSSELNVNALELDDSALYLCASSLVADQETQYFGPGTRLLVL.

The V and J genes are TRBV18 and TRBJ2-5; D may be TRBD1 (6 bases). The length of the CDR3 is 16 residues. The V gene's germline CDR1 is KGHSH and CDR2 LQKENI. V lost 8 bases, J lost 4 bases, and 23 bases lay in between. CDR3 coding DNA: TGTGCCAGCACCCGAAATGTTGGGGGCAGGGGAGAGACCCAGTACTTC. Its protein is CASTRNVGGRGETQYF. Variable domain in full (rest from reference TRBV18 and TRBJ2-5): NAGVMQNPRHLVRRRGQEARLRCSPMKGHSHVYWYRQLPEEGLKFMVYLQKENIIDESGMPKERFSAEFPKEGPSILRIQQVVRGDSAAYFCASTRNVGGRGETQYFGPGTRLLVL.

This chain joins TRBV19 and TRBJ2-3, with 9 bases aligning to TRBD2. J gave up 1 base and V 5 bases, and 4 bases lay outside the gene matches. CDR1 is LNHDA and CDR2 is SQIVND in the germline V gene (reference sequence). The CDR3 runs 15 residues. The CDR3 DNA reads TGTGCCAGTAGTCTCCGGACTAGCGGCACAGATACGCAGTATTTT. Translation gives CASSLRTSGTDTQYF.

The chain carries TRBV4-1 and TRBJ2-5, with 7 bases identical to TRBD1. The CDR3 loop spans 15 amino acids. With 4 bases clipped from V and 4 bases from J, the junction kept 9 bases outside the gene matches. Per the germline V gene, CDR1 is MGHRA and CDR2 is YSYEKL. CDR3 nucleotides: TGCGCCAGCAGCCCGGGAACAGGGGATGGAGAGACCCAGTACTTC. It translates to CASSPGTGDGETQYF.

V usage is TRBV10-3 and J usage is TRBJ2-3, with TRBD2 identical over 10 bases. The CDR3 runs 13 residues. Trimming took 10 bases from V and 4 from J; bases not matched to a gene: 5. Germline CDR1 ENHRY, CDR2 SYGVKD. The CDR3 DNA reads TGTGCCAGCCTAGCGGGGGAATCAGATACGCAGTATTTT. Its protein is CASLAGESDTQYF.

V is TRBV28 and J is TRBJ2-7, with 9 bases lining up with TRBD1. J was trimmed by 4 bases and V by 5 bases; bases with no gene match: 9. This CDR3 region has 15 residues. Germline V gene sequence: CDR1 MDHEN, CDR2 SYDVKM. The CDR3 here is CASSSAGTGKYEQYF. The CDR3 DNA sequence: TGTGCCAGCAGTAGTGCAGGGACAGGGAAGTACGAGCAGTACTTC.

This clone was seen a few times. The genes are TRBV10-1 and TRBJ2-2; 10 bases line up with TRBD1. Germline CDR1 reads WNHNN; CDR2 reads SYGVQD (reference sequence). The CDR3 covers 15 residues. Trimming took 6 bases from V and 5 from J; bases not matched to a gene: 6. The CDR3 is CASRADRGQTGELFF. The CDR3, as DNA: TGCGCCAGCAGAGCTGACAGGGGGCAGACCGGGGAGCTGTTTTTT.